The 4 T cell receptor beta chains listed next were all sequenced from one sample in a study of T cell repertoires in cytomegalovirus infection. What these receptors recognize is not known. TCRdb reanalysed the reads using MiXCR and keeps one entry per CDR3 protein. The repertoire has around 69,000 distinct CDR3 sequences, around 20% of them found once; the top ten carry roughly two thirds. The sample consisted of CD8+ T cells from cultured PBMCs, taken from culture after CMV antigen stimulation. These receptors all stem from a human donor in good health (CMV status not recorded). Some clones in this sample may be carry-over from other donors' samples.

The DNA of the CDR3 is TGTGCCAGCAGCCCCAAGGTGACGGGGGATACCACTCTAGCCAAAAACATTCAGTACTTC. The encoded protein is CASSPKVTGDTTLAKNIQYF. The chain is built from TRBV7-2 and TRBJ2-4; maybe TRBD2 (6 bases). Looked up from germline, CDR1 is SGHTA and CDR2 is FQGNSA. V lost 5 bases and J 0 bases, leaving 26 bases between the germline ends. CDR3 length: 20 amino acids. Using reference TRBV7-2 and TRBJ2-4 for the parts outside the CDR3, the full variable domain is GAGVSQSPSNKVTEKGKDVELRCDPISGHTALYWYRQSLGQGLEFLIYFQGNSAPDKSGLPSDRFSAERTGGSVSTLTIQRTQQEDSAVYLCASSPKVTGDTTLAKNIQYFGAGTRLSVL.

The V gene is TRBV7-2, the J gene TRBJ1-1; tentatively, D is TRBD1 (6 bases). Trimming stripped 4 bases from V and 10 bases from J, with 19 bases between. CDR3 length: 14 amino acids. CDR1 and CDR2 (germline): SGHTA, FQGNSA. In nucleotides, the CDR3 is TGTGCCAGCAGCTCGCAGGGGTACCTTGGGGTAGCTTTCTTT. The encoded protein is CASSSQGYLGVAFF. Complete variable domain (other parts from reference TRBV7-2 and TRBJ1-1): GAGVSQSPSNKVTEKGKDVELRCDPISGHTALYWYRQSLGQGLEFLIYFQGNSAPDKSGLPSDRFSAERTGGSVSTLTIQRTQQEDSAVYLCASSSQGYLGVAFFGQGTRLTVV.

This clonotype was seen ten or more times. The gene calls are TRBV7-2 and TRBJ1-2; a possible D gene is TRBD1 (6 bases). Germline CDR1 SGHTA, CDR2 FQGNSA. The length of the CDR3 is 18 residues. Trimming removed 4 bases from V and 0 bases from J, with 21 bases in between. Here the CDR3 DNA reads TGTGCCAGCAGCTCGAAGCCGGGACATTTAAGACCTAACTATGGCTACACCTTC. Protein sequence: CASSSKPGHLRPNYGYTF. The full variable domain, its missing parts supplied by reference TRBV7-2 and TRBJ1-2, is GAGVSQSPSNKVTEKGKDVELRCDPISGHTALYWYRQSLGQGLEFLIYFQGNSAPDKSGLPSDRFSAERTGGSVSTLTIQRTQQEDSAVYLCASSSKPGHLRPNYGYTFGSGTRLTVV.

The rearrangement uses TRBV7-2 and TRBJ2-5; 8 bases line up with TRBD1. V lost 4 bases to trimming and J lost 5 bases; unmatched junction nucleotides: 9. Germline CDR1 is SGHTA and CDR2 is FQGNSA. CDR3 length: 15 amino acids. The CDR3 loop is CASSYNRGVRETQYF. CDR3 nucleotide sequence: TGTGCCAGCAGCTACAACAGGGGGGTGAGGGAGACCCAGTACTTC.